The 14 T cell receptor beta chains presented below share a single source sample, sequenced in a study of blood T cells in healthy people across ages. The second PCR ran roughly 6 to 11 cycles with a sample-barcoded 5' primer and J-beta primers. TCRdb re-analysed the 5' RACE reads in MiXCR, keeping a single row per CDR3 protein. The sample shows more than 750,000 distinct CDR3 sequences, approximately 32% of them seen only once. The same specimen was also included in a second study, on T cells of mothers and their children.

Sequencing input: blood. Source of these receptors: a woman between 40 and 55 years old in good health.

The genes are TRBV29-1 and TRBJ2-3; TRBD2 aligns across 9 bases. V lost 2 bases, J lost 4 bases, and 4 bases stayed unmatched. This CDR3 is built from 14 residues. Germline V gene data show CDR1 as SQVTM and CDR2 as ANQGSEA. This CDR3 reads CSVELRGGSDTQYF. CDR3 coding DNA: TGCAGCGTTGAATTGCGGGGGGGCTCAGATACGCAGTATTTT.

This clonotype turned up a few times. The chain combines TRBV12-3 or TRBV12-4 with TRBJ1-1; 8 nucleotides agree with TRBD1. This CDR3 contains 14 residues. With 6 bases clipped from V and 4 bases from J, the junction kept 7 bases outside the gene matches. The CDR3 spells CASSQQGVGTEAFF. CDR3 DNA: TGTGCCAGCAGCCAACAGGGGGTAGGCACTGAAGCTTTCTTT.

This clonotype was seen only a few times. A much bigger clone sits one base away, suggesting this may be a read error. CDR3 nucleotides: TGTGCCAGCAGCCGAAGCGGGGGGGCCTACAATGAGCAGTACTTC. As protein: CASSRSGGAYNEQYF. The chain combines TRBV7-2 with TRBJ2-1; TRBD2 agrees at 10 bases. The end of the DNA fits TRBJ2-7 better, so the J call may be wrong. The germline gives CDR1 SGHTA, CDR2 FQGNSA. This CDR3 contains 15 residues.

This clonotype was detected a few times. The CDR3 protein is CASSLARRGTGGNTQYF. The DNA for the CDR3 is TGTGCCAGCAGCTTGGCCAGGAGGGGAACCGGCGGCAATACGCAGTATTTT. The chain recombines TRBV5-6 with TRBJ2-3, with D perhaps TRBD2 (6 bases). CDR1 and CDR2 from the germline V gene are SGHDT and YYEEEE. V lost 0 bases and J 7 bases, leaving 21 bases between the germline ends. This CDR3 is built from 17 residues.

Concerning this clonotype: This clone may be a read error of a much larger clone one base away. The CDR3 DNA sequence: TGCGCCAGCAGCTCGGAAGGAGATAGCAATCAGCCCCAGCATTTT. This sequence encodes CASSSEGDSNQPQHF. V is TRBV5-1 and J is TRBJ1-5, with D unresolved. This CDR3 region has 15 residues. Per germline, CDR1 SGHRS and CDR2 YFSETQ. With 3 bases removed from V and 0 bases from J, the gap between germline ends came to 10 bases.

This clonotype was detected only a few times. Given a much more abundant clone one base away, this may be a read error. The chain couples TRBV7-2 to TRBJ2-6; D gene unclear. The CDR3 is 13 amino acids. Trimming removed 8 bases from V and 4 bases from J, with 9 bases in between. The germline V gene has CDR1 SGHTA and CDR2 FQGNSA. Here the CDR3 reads CASATAGANVLTF. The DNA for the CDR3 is TGTGCCAGCGCCACAGCGGGGGCCAACGTCCTGACTTTC.

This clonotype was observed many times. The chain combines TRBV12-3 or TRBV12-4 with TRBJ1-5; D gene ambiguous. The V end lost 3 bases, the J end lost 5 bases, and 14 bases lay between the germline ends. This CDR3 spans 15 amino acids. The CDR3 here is CASSFSVGPDQPQHF. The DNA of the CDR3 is TGTGCCAGCAGTTTTTCGGTCGGTCCTGATCAGCCCCAGCATTTT.

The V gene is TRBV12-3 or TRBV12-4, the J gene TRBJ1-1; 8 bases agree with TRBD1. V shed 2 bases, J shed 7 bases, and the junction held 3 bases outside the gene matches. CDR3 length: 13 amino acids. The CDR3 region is CASSLNRGVEAFF. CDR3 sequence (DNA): TGTGCCAGCAGTTTAAACAGGGGGGTTGAAGCTTTCTTT.

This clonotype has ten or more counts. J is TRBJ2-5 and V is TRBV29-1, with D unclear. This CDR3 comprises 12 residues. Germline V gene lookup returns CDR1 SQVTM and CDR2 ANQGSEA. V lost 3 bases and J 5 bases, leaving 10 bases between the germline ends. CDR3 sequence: CSVDFSAETQYF. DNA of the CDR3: TGCAGCGTTGATTTCAGTGCGGAGACCCAGTACTTC.

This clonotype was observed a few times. The chain's CDR3 is CASSQAGATDTQYF. The CDR3 coding sequence is TGTGCCAGCAGCCAAGCGGGGGCCACAGATACGCAGTATTTT. The chain is built from TRBV7-3 and TRBJ2-3; 8 nucleotides line up with TRBD2. Germline CDR1 SGHTA, CDR2 FQGTGA. The CDR3 spans 14 residues. V lost 5 bases, J lost 2 bases, and 3 bases stayed unmatched.

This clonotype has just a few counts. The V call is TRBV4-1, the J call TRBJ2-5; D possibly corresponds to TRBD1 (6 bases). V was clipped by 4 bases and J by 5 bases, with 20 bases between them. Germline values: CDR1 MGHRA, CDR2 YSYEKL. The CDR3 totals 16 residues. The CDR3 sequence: CASSRQKTGLGETQYF. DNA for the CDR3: TGCGCCAGCAGCCGCCAAAAAACAGGGCTCGGGGAGACCCAGTACTTC.

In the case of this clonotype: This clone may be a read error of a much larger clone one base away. Written as DNA, the CDR3 is TGCGCCAGCAGCCAAGAGAGAATTAGCGGGGGGGCCCACCACAATGAGCAGTTCTTC. Its protein is CASSQERISGGAHHNEQFF. The gene calls are TRBV4-3 and TRBJ2-1; 11 bases align to TRBD2. Germline V lookup: CDR1 LGHNA, CDR2 YSLEER. V lost 0 bases, J lost 5 bases, and 12 bases stayed unmatched. The CDR3 is made up of 19 amino acids.

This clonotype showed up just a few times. The CDR3 sequence is CASSGQGRNQPQHF. CDR3 bases: TGTGCCAGCAGTGGCCAGGGGAGGAATCAGCCCCAGCATTTT. J is TRBJ1-5 and V is TRBV6-6, with D possibly being TRBD1 (6 bases). Germline CDR1 and CDR2: MNHNY and SVGAGI (reference sequence). The CDR3 has 14 amino acids. V lost 5 bases, J lost 4 bases, and 12 bases lay in between.

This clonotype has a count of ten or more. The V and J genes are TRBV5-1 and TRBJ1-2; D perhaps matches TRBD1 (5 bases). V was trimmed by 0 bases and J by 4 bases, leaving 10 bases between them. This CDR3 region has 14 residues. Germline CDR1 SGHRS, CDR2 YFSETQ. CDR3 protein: CASSLAGFGYGYTF. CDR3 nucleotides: TGCGCCAGCAGCTTGGCAGGGTTCGGCTATGGCTACACCTTC.